Sequencing of this TCR beta chain was carried out in a study of shared clonotypes between healthy human individuals. The method was immunoSEQ multiplex PCR; TCRdb's version includes in-frame clones alone and lacks a portion of them. The top ten hold 1.8% of the sample, which has around 700,000 clones, around 72% seen once. Trimming took off 0 bases at V and 2 bases at J, with 9 bases between the two ends. CDR3 length equals 15 residues. Looked up from germline, CDR1 is SGHRS and CDR2 is YFSETQ. The receptor was derived from a woman in her twenties or thirties in good health. This chain connects TRBV5-1 to TRBJ1-5; D is perhaps TRBD1 (6 bases). Specimen: memory CD4+ T cells sorted from blood. The subset: CD45RA-negative fraction. The CDR3 protein is CASSLGDNRNQPQHF. Here the CDR3 DNA reads TGCGCCAGCAGCTTGGGGGACAATCGCAATCAGCCCCAGCATTTT.